This TCR beta chain was sequenced during a study of shared clonotypes between healthy human individuals. The overall study: The cohort comprised a couple of women and a few men. Their ages spanned 18 to 49 years.

Clones were sequenced by immunoSEQ multiplex PCR, and TCRdb holds only the in-frame ones, with some missing. Among fewer than 1.8 million clones listed, around 98.5% were seen once. Healthy and HIV-negative, the adult donors had no recent acute infections or vaccinations. Whole-study results and caveats: Clonotype sharing among donors was thought likely to change with sequencing depth. Clonotypes that were shared across a few donors made up around 5% of naive CD4 clonotypes.

Germline-derived CDR1 and CDR2 are SGDLS and YYNGEE. There are 12 residues in the CDR3. Trimming stripped 0 bases from V and 5 bases from J, with 5 bases between. This clone occurred a few times. The antigen is undetermined. This receptor was taken from a man aged 25-40 years in good health. V and J are TRBV9 and TRBJ2-5, with unresolved D. Sequences were obtained from naive CD4+ T cells sorted from blood. Subset given: CD45RA+ positively selected. The CDR3 sequence: CASSVDWETQYF. DNA of the CDR3: TGTGCCAGCAGCGTAGATTGGGAGACCCAGTACTTC.